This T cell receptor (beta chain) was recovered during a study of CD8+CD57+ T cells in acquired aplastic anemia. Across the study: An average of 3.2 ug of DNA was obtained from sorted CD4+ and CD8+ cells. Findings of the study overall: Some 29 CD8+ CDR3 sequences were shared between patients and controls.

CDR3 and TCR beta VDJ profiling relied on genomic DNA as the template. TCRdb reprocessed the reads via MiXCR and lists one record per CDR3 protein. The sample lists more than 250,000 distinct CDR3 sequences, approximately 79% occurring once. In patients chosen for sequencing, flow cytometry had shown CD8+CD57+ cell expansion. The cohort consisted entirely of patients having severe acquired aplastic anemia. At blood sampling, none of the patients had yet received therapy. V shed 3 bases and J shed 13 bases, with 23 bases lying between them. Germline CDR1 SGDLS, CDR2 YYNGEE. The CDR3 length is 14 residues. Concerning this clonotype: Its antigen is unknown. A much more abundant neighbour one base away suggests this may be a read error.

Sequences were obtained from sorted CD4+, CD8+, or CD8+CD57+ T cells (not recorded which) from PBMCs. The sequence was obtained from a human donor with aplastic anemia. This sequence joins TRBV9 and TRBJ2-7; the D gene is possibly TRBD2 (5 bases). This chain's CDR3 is CASSGGSHTQYFYF. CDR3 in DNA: TGTGCCAGCAGCGGAGGGTCACATACGCAGTATTTTTACTTC.